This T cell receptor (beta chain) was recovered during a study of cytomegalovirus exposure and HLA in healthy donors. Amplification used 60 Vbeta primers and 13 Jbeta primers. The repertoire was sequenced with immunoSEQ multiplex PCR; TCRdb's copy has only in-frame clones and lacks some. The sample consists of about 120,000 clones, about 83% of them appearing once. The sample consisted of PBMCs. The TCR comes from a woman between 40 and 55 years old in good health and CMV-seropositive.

The CDR3 nucleotides are TGCGCCAGTGGGGGAGGTTTGGATTCACCCCTCCACTTT. Translation gives CASGGGLDSPLHF. The V gene is TRBV5-1, the J gene TRBJ1-6, with D perhaps TRBD1 (5 bases). V was shortened by 8 bases and J by 8 bases, with 14 bases between the two germline ends. Per the germline V gene, CDR1 is SGHRS and CDR2 is YFSETQ. CDR3 length: 13 amino acids.